This TCR beta chain came from a study of regulatory T cells in long-lasting Graves disease. Whole-study findings and limits: Patients with persistent disease shared 2,741 public clonotypes, outpacing the roughly 870 shared by new patients.

Specified time point: persistent/refractory GD, antithyroid drugs over 5 years with positive TRAb. After RNA was extracted from PBMCs, the TCR library was made from it. With regard to this clonotype: Its antigen is as yet unknown.

Arm-PCR with iRepertoire HTBI primers amplified the CDR3 regions for these TCR beta libraries. Each CDR3 protein gets one entry after TCRdb re-called the multiplex PCR reads with MiXCR. The sample records over 650,000 distinct CDR3 sequences, around 30% being singletons. The sequence was collected from a female donor with Graves disease. The sequencing used peripheral blood mononuclear cells (PBMCs), collected when the disease was refractory, from a patient treated with antithyroid drugs.

The DNA of the CDR3 is TGCAGTGCTAGAGTTATTGGGGCTAGTAATTCACCCCTCCACTTT. Translating gives CSARVIGASNSPLHF. This chain uses TRBV20-1 with TRBJ1-6, with D tentatively TRBD1 (5 bases). This CDR3 has 15 amino acids. V lost 1 base and J lost 6, with 13 bases in between. In germline, CDR1 is DFQATT, CDR2 SNEGSKA (reference sequence).